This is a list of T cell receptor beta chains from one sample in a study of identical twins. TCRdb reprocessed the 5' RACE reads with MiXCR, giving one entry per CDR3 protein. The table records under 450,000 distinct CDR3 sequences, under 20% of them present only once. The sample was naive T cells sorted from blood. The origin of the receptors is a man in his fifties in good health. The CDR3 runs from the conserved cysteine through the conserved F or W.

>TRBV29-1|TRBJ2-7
CSVGQVYEQYF
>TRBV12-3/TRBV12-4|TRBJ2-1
CASTQTAGGQVNEQFF
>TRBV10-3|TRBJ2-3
CAIRAQGGTDTQYF
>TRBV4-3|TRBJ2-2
CASSQGASGAGELFF
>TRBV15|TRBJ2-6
CATSRAGGSGANVLTF
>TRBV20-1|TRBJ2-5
CSASGQGETQYF
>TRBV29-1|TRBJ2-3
CSVEDRDHSTDTQYF
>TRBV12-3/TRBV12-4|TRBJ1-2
CATGGYIPPGYGYTF
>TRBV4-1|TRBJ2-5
CASSPQGQGVETQYF
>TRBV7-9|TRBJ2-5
CASSRKRTEEETQYF
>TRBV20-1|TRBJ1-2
CSASNRGGGYTF
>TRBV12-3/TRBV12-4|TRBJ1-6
CASSPGVGASPLHF
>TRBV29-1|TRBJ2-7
CSVRIPLGEQYF
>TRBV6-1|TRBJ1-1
CASKVRGNTEAFF
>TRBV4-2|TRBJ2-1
CASSQETSGNEQFF
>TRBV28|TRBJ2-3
CASSQRLAGISTDTQYF
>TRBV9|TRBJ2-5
CASSGRDSQETQYF
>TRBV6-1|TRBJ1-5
CASRFGAGNQPQHF
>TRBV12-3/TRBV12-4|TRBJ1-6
CASSLQGSPFNSPLHF
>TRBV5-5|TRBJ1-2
CASSLVGQENYGYTF
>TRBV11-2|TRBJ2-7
CASSLYLAGAIEQYF
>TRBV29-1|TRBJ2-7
CSVPGGASYEQYF
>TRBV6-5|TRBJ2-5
CASSYSSIGDETQYF
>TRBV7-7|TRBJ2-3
CASSPIDTTDTQYF
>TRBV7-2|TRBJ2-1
CASSPIRGGAEQFF
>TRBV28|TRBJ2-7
CASSLGTGTARDVQYF